The rows below give T cell receptor beta chains drawn from one sample of a study of shared clonotypes between healthy human individuals. The data were produced by immunoSEQ multiplex PCR, yet TCRdb's version contains in-frame clones alone and is incomplete. This table holds roughly 1,600,000 clones, 98% found once. The material sequenced was naive CD4+ T cells sorted from blood. All receptors derive from a man aged 25 to 40 in good health. CDR3s include the opening cysteine and the closing phenylalanine or tryptophan.

V: TRBV5-5
CDR3: CASSTFDKLETQYF

V: TRBV28
CDR3: CAARGVNEQFF

V: TRBV7-2
CDR3: CASSLIGGPVSYEQYF

V: TRBV28
CDR3: CASSLSPQGALKTQYF

V: TRBV27
CDR3: CASRNGQYTDTQYF

V: TRBV7-8
CDR3: CASSLGERYNEQFF

V: TRBV14
CDR3: CASSQNTGTENYGYTF

V: TRBV5-1
CDR3: CASSSRPRSSRENTQYF

V: TRBV5-1
CDR3: CASSLDPSGGAFF

V: TRBV19
CDR3: CASTQSPGLADKNIQYF

V: TRBV19
CDR3: CASSIGTPSYEQYF

V: TRBV11-2
CDR3: CASSLGSRGQETQYF

V: TRBV11-2
CDR3: CASSLWQDSGNTIYF

V: TRBV15
CDR3: CATSRDRNQPQHF

V: TRBV10-3
CDR3: CAISNRVDSNQPQHF

V: TRBV29-1
CDR3: CSADMGLAEMNEQFF